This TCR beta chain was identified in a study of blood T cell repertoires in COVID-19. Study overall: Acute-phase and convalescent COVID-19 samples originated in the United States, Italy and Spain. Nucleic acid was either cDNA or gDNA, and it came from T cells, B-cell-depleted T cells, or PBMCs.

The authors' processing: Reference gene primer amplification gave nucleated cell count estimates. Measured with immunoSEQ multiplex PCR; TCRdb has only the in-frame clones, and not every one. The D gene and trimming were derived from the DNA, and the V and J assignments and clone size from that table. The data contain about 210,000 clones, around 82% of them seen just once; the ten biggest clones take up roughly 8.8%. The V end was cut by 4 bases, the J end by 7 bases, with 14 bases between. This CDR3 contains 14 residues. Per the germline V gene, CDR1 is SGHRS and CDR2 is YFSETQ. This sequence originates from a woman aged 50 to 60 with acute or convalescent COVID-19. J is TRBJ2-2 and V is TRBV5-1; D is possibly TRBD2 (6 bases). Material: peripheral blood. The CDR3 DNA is TGCGCCAGCAGCCCGGGGGTTGAGGGCGGGGAGCTGTTTTTT. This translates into CASSPGVEGGELFF. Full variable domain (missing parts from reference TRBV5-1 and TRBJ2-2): KAGVTQTPRYLIKTRGQQVTLSCSPISGHRSVSWYQQTPGQGLQFLFEYFSETQRNKGNFPGRFSGRQFSNSRSEMNVSTLELGDSALYLCASSPGVEGGELFFGEGSRLTVL.